What follows are 26 T cell receptor beta chains derived from one specimen sequenced in a study of shared clonotypes between healthy human individuals. Assay: immunoSEQ multiplex PCR; the TCRdb copy retains only in-frame clones and omits some. The table includes over a million clones, around 82% detected once. The source material was memory CD4+ T cells from PBMCs. Subset indicated: CD45RA-negative fraction. All receptors come from a man aged 18 to 29 in good health. Some clones in this sample may be carry-over from other donors' samples.

The chain has TRBV6-1 and TRBJ1-1; D remains ambiguous. V lost 6 bases, J lost 0 bases, and 14 bases lay in between. This CDR3 comprises 15 residues. Germline V lookup: CDR1 MNHNS, CDR2 SASEGT. DNA of the CDR3: TGTGCCAGCAGGGTACAAGTACTCTTGAACACTGAAGCTTTCTTT. Protein product: CASRVQVLLNTEAFF.

In this sample, this clone turned up once. The chain links TRBV5-6 to TRBJ2-1; TRBD1 matches 9 bases. The V and J ends lost 4 bases and 3 bases, in that order; junction bases with no gene match: 5. The CDR3 sequence is 15 residues long. Germline CDR1 reads SGHDT; CDR2 reads YYEEEE. The DNA for the CDR3 is TGTGCCAGCAGCCGCGACAGGGGGTTCTACAATGAGCAGTTCTTC. Encoded protein: CASSRDRGFYNEQFF. Combining the CDR3 with reference TRBV5-6 and TRBJ2-1 gives the whole variable domain DAGVTQSPTHLIKTRGQQVTLRCSPKSGHDTVSWYQQALGQGPQFIFQYYEEEERQRGNFPDRFSGHQFPNYSSELNVNALLLGDSALYLCASSRDRGFYNEQFFGPGTRLTVL.

This clone was seen just once. V is TRBV7-9 and J is TRBJ2-1; maybe TRBD1 (6 bases). Germline CDR1 and CDR2: SEHNR and FQNEAQ (reference sequence). This CDR3 spans 12 amino acids. Trimming stripped 4 bases from V and 7 bases from J, with 8 bases between. CDR3 sequence (DNA): TGTGCCAGCAGCTCCAGGGGTAATGAGCAGTTCTTC. Encoded protein: CASSSRGNEQFF.

The chain carries TRBV9 and TRBJ2-1, with D perhaps matching TRBD2 (5 bases). Per the germline V gene, CDR1 is SGDLS and CDR2 is YYNGEE. CDR3 length: 14 residues. V dropped 0 bases and J dropped 5 bases, with 9 bases sitting between them. CDR3 sequence reads: CASSVGPGNNEQFF. The CDR3 nucleotides read TGTGCCAGCAGCGTAGGGCCGGGGAACAATGAGCAGTTCTTC.

The chain recombines TRBV6-1 with TRBJ1-2; unclear D gene. V dropped 4 bases and J dropped 6 bases, with 9 bases sitting between them. Germline V CDR1 and CDR2: MNHNS, SASEGT. This CDR3 is 12 amino acids long. This chain's CDR3 is CASSGLIHGYTF. The CDR3 DNA sequence: TGTGCCAGCAGTGGACTGATACATGGCTACACCTTC.

The chain is built from TRBV7-8 and TRBJ2-1, with 9 bases lining up with TRBD1. Germline loops: CDR1 SGHVS, CDR2 FQNEAQ. The CDR3 is made up of 15 amino acids. Losses at the gene ends were 5 bases for V and 4 bases for J; bases not matched to a gene: 6. CDR3: CASSPRTGDYNEQFF. Here the CDR3 DNA reads TGTGCCAGCAGCCCAAGGACAGGGGATTACAATGAGCAGTTCTTC. Supplemented by reference TRBV7-8 and TRBJ2-1, the full variable domain reads GAGVSQSPRYKVAKRGQDVALRCDPISGHVSLFWYQQALGQGPEFLTYFQNEAQLDKSGLPSDRFFAERPEGSVSTLKIQRTQQEDSAVYLCASSPRTGDYNEQFFGPGTRLTVL.

The chain employs TRBV27 and TRBJ1-2, with a possible D match to TRBD1 (5 bases). Per germline, CDR1 MNHEY and CDR2 SMNVEV (reference sequence). Trimming removed 7 bases from V and 4 bases from J, with 13 bases in between. The CDR3 runs 13 residues. The CDR3 sequence is CASKPSGGYGYTF. The CDR3 coding sequence is TGTGCCAGCAAGCCCAGCGGGGGCTATGGCTACACCTTC.

The chain carries TRBV25-1 and TRBJ2-1; 10 bases match TRBD2. V dropped 4 bases and J dropped 4; count of bases not matched to a gene: 4. Germline-derived CDR1 and CDR2 are MGHDK and SYGVNS. The CDR3 is 15 amino acids. CDR3 coding DNA: TGTGCCAGCAGTGCCCCGGGACTAGCGTACAATGAGCAGTTCTTC. It codes for CASSAPGLAYNEQFF.

In this sample, this clone turned up a few times. This chain uses TRBV28 with TRBJ2-7, with 8 bases matching TRBD1. Germline V lookup: CDR1 MDHEN, CDR2 SYDVKM. The J segment lost 6 bases and the V segment lost 2 bases, leaving 3 bases of the junction unmatched. This CDR3 comprises 13 residues. The CDR3 bases are TGTGCCAGCAGTTTACAGGGGGCGGTCGAGCAGTACTTC. It translates to CASSLQGAVEQYF.

V gene TRBV11-2 combines with J gene TRBJ2-3; D not resolved. The CDR3 is made up of 15 amino acids. Germline CDR1 reads SGHAT; CDR2 reads FQNNGV. Trimming shortened V by 0 bases and J by 0 bases, and 7 bases separated the two germline ends. The CDR3 coding sequence is TGTGCCAGCAGCTTAGAGCACGCTAGCACAGATACGCAGTATTTT. Its translation is CASSLEHASTDTQYF.

The chain has TRBV5-1 and TRBJ1-5; D is undetermined. The CDR3 totals 14 residues. Germline CDR1 SGHRS, CDR2 YFSETQ. The V and J ends lost 3 bases and 5 bases respectively, with 12 bases between them. In nucleotides, the CDR3 is TGCGCCAGCAGCTATACGACTGGGGATCAGCCCCAGCATTTT. Translation: CASSYTTGDQPQHF.

This clone has more than one count but fewer than ten. CDR3 loop: CAWHIFSGNTIYF. CDR3 DNA sequence: TGTGCCTGGCACATATTCTCTGGAAACACCATATATTTT. The chain links TRBV30 to TRBJ1-3, with unresolved D. V gave up 5 bases and J gave up 0 bases, with 8 bases separating them. In germline, CDR1 is GTSNPN, CDR2 SVGIG (reference sequence). CDR3 length equals 13 residues. The whole variable domain, filled in from reference TRBV30 and TRBJ1-3, reads SQTIHQWPATLVQPVGSPLSLECTVEGTSNPNLYWYRQAAGRGLQLLFYSVGIGQISSEVPQNLSASRPQDRQFILSSKKLLLSDSGFYLCAWHIFSGNTIYFGEGSWLTVV.

The V and J genes are TRBV6-5 and TRBJ1-5; D unclear. V was clipped by 5 bases and J by 3 bases, with 14 bases between them. The germline V gene encodes CDR1 MNHEY and CDR2 SVGAGI. The CDR3 runs 15 residues. CDR3 protein: CASSPGLTYNQPQHF. CDR3 DNA sequence: TGTGCCAGCAGTCCCGGGCTGACATACAATCAGCCCCAGCATTTT.

Of note for this clone: One junction end does not reproduce the germline sequence, and a read error may be involved. The rearrangement uses TRBV2 and TRBJ1-1, with TRBD1 matching over 7 bases. The CDR3 is 14 residues long. The germline V gene has CDR1 SNHLY and CDR2 FYNNEI. Here the CDR3 reads CASREDRVNTEAFF. DNA for the CDR3: TGTGCCAGCAGAGAAGACAGGGTCAACACTGAAGCTTTCTTT.

This clone was seen repeatedly, ten times or more. The same CDR3 can be traced to other DNA sequences in this sample. This rearrangement joins TRBV19 to TRBJ1-4, with D possibly being TRBD1 (5 bases). The V end lost 7 bases, the J end lost 0 bases, and 9 bases lay between the germline ends. Per germline, CDR1 LNHDA and CDR2 SQIVND (reference sequence). This CDR3 has 14 amino acids. The CDR3 nucleotides are TGTGCCAGTACTCGGGGGGCAACTAATGAAAAACTGTTTTTT. This gives the protein CASTRGATNEKLFF.

The chain couples TRBV6-5 to TRBJ1-1, with D perhaps TRBD1 (5 bases). V lost 6 bases, J lost 4 bases, and 15 bases lay in between. The CDR3 spans 14 residues. CDR1 MNHEY and CDR2 SVGAGI come from the germline V gene. The CDR3 DNA sequence: TGTGCCAGCAGGACGGAGTCCGGGGGCACTGAAGCTTTCTTT. This codes for CASRTESGGTEAFF.

V and J are TRBV5-5 and TRBJ1-5; no clear D. The V and J ends lost 2 bases and 5 bases respectively, with 8 bases between them. The CDR3 has 13 amino acids. Germline assignment: CDR1 SGHKS and CDR2 YYEKEE (reference sequence). CDR3 nucleotides: TGTGCCAGCAGCTTTAACCCCGATCAGCCCCAGCATTTT. It yields the protein CASSFNPDQPQHF.

The chain uses TRBV27 and TRBJ2-2; TRBD2 is a possible D gene (6 bases). This CDR3 contains 14 residues. Trimming shortened V by 3 bases and J by 3 bases, and 8 bases separated the two germline ends. Germline lookup yields CDR1 MNHEY and CDR2 SMNVEV (reference sequence). The CDR3 region has the DNA TGTGCCAGCAGTTTGCGGAGGGACACCGGGGAGCTGTTTTTT. Translation gives CASSLRRDTGELFF.

This chain joins TRBV7-6 and TRBJ2-2; 11 nucleotides agree with TRBD2. Per the germline V gene, CDR1 is SGHVS and CDR2 is FNYEAQ. With V trimmed by 2 bases and J by 1 base, 9 bases remained unmatched. There are 19 residues in the CDR3. CDR3: CASSLSTSGRWVNTGELFF. For the CDR3, the DNA is TGTGCCAGCAGCTTAAGTACTAGCGGGAGATGGGTGAACACCGGGGAGCTGTTTTTT. The whole variable domain, remainder taken from reference TRBV7-6 and TRBJ2-2, is GAGVSQSPRYKVTKRGQDVALRCDPISGHVSLYWYRQALGQGPEFLTYFNYEAQQDKSGLPNDRFSAERPEGSISTLTIQRTEQRDSAMYRCASSLSTSGRWVNTGELFFGEGSRLTVL.

V and J are TRBV7-8 and TRBJ2-7; no clear D gene. V lost 1 base and J 4 bases, leaving 29 bases between the germline ends. CDR1 and CDR2 (germline): SGHVS, FQNEAQ. This CDR3 contains 20 residues. The CDR3 here is CASSLEAGQTLGNRPYEQYF. CDR3 bases: TGTGCCAGCAGCTTAGAGGCCGGGCAGACACTCGGCAACCGCCCTTACGAGCAGTACTTC.

The chain combines TRBV19 with TRBJ2-7, with TRBD2 matching 8 bases. This CDR3 has 17 residues. The germline V gene has CDR1 LNHDA and CDR2 SQIVND (reference sequence). Trimming took 3 bases from V and 6 from J; bases not matched to a gene: 16. The CDR3 DNA sequence: TGTGCCAGTAGTATGGACCCCGGGCCAGCGGGAGTTTCCGAGCAGTACTTC. Translating gives CASSMDPGPAGVSEQYF.

As regards this clone: The same CDR3 also results from other DNA sequences found in this sample. The V gene is TRBV19, the J gene TRBJ2-5; 7 bases match TRBD1. This CDR3 contains 15 residues. Trimming at V came to 4 bases and at J to 2 bases, leaving 7 bases not matched to a gene. Germline loops: CDR1 LNHDA, CDR2 SQIVND (reference sequence). CDR3 nucleotide sequence: TGTGCCAGTAGTAGGGGGACAGACCCGCAAGAGACCCAGTACTTC. Translated: CASSRGTDPQETQYF.

The chain uses TRBV28 and TRBJ2-5; the match to TRBD1 covers 7 bases. The V gene end was trimmed by 6 bases and the J gene end by 1 base; junction bases not matched to a gene: 5. The germline V gene has CDR1 MDHEN and CDR2 SYDVKM. This CDR3 comprises 14 residues. The CDR3, as DNA: TGTGCCAGCAGGCCCGGGACAGTCCAAGAGACCCAGTACTTC. Translated: CASRPGTVQETQYF.

The chain links TRBV20-1 to TRBJ2-3; no definite D call. The CDR3 spans 11 residues. Per the germline V gene, CDR1 is DFQATT and CDR2 is SNEGSKA (reference sequence). Trimming took off 1 base at V and 6 bases at J, with 5 bases between the two ends. CDR3 bases: TGCAGTGCTAGAGCGATTGATACGCAGTATTTT. Protein: CSARAIDTQYF.

The chain links TRBV4-1 to TRBJ1-2; D gene unclear. This CDR3 contains 13 residues. V lost 1 base, J lost 8 bases, and 11 bases lay in between. CDR1 MGHRA and CDR2 YSYEKL come from the germline V gene. The CDR3 DNA reads TGCGCCAGCAGCCAAGTTGAGCGGAGGGGCTACACCTTC. This codes for CASSQVERRGYTF.

This clone has ten or more counts. This chain uses TRBV2 with TRBJ1-5, with TRBD1 as a possible D gene (6 bases). This CDR3 contains 17 residues. Trimming cost V 3 bases and J 0 bases, with 15 bases left between them. Germline V CDR1 and CDR2: SNHLY, FYNNEI. The CDR3 sequence is CASSEGAALYSNQPQHF. CDR3 bases: TGTGCCAGCAGTGAGGGGGCAGCGCTTTATAGCAATCAGCCCCAGCATTTT.